This T cell receptor (beta chain) emerged from a study of blood T cell repertoires in COVID-19. V was trimmed by 7 bases and J by 4 bases, leaving 16 bases between them. The germline gives CDR1 SQVTM, CDR2 ANQGSEA. The CDR3 runs to 13 residues. Only in-frame clones appear in the TCRdb table, and some are missing; sequencing was by immunoSEQ multiplex PCR. This sample has roughly 250,000 clones; more than 75% occur once, and the top ten carry around 3.3%. The specimen was PBMCs or T cells enriched from blood (not recorded which). The sequence came from a woman aged 40 to 55 with acute COVID-19. The J gene is TRBJ2-5, the V gene TRBV29-1; TRBD1 is a possible D gene (5 bases). The CDR3 sequence: CSGGLGPPETQYF. The CDR3 nucleotides read TGCAGCGGGGGTTTGGGGCCGCCAGAGACCCAGTACTTC.